Given below is one T cell receptor (beta chain) in context. The sample originates from a study of blood T cell repertoires in COVID-19. Across the whole study: Samples taken during acute and convalescent COVID-19 were collected in the United States, Italy and Spain. From T cells, B-cell-depleted T cells, or PBMCs came the material, which was cDNA or gDNA.

The method was immunoSEQ multiplex PCR; TCRdb's version includes in-frame clones alone and lacks a portion of them. Here the sample spans 90,000 to 110,000 clones, 70% to 90% being singletons. The CDR3 has 15 amino acids. The V gene's germline CDR1 is SGHRS and CDR2 YFSETQ. The junction had 5 bases not matched to a gene; V was cut back by 0 bases and J by 5 bases. The gene calls are TRBV5-1 and TRBJ2-7; 10 bases agree with TRBD2. What was sequenced was peripheral blood. This receptor was taken from an older woman with acute or convalescent COVID-19. The CDR3 coding sequence is TGCGCCAGCAGCTTGGAGCGGGGGGGCGTCGACGAGCAGTACTTC. Encoded protein: CASSLERGGVDEQYF.